This T cell receptor beta chain originates from a study of molecular identifiers for immune sequencing clone quantification. TCRdb fed the PCR reads into MiXCR, producing one record per CDR3 protein. The table has approximately 37,000 distinct CDR3 sequences, about 19% seen once; the top ten hold approximately 1%. Sorted cells numbering roughly 18,000 to 1,100,000, with 10%, 30% or 50% RNA, yielded the naive CD8 libraries. Sorting recovered naive CD8 T cells on a CD8+CD4-CCR7+CD45RA+ profile. V gave up 0 bases and J gave up 4 bases, with 10 bases separating them. This CDR3 region has 14 residues. Germline CDR1 MGHRA, CDR2 YSYEKL.

The J gene is TRBJ2-7, the V gene TRBV4-1, with D maybe TRBD2 (6 bases). The sample was naive CD8+ T cells from blood, with Jurkat cell RNA spiked in. Sample subset: FACS-sorted CD8+CD4-CCR7+CD45RA+ naive T cells. This clonotype was obtained from a human donor in good health. Some libraries in this study had Jurkat cell RNA spiked in. The CDR3 sequence: CASSQDRGGYEQYF. The CDR3, as DNA: TGCGCCAGCAGCCAAGACCGTGGGGGGTACGAGCAGTACTTC.